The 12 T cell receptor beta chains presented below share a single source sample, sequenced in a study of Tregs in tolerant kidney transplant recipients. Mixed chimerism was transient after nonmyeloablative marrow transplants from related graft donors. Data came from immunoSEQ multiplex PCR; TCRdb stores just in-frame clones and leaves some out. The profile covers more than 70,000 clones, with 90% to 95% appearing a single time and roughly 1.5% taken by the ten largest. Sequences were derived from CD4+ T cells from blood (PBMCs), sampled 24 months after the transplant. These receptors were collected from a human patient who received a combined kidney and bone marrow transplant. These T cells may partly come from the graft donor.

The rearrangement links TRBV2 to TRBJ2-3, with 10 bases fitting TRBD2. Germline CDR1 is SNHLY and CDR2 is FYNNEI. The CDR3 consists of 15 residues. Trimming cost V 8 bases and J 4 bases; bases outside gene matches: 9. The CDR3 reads CASGLPGTSADTQYF. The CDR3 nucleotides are TGTGCCAGCGGCCTACCCGGGACTAGCGCAGATACGCAGTATTTT. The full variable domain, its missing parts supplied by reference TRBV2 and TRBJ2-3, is EPEVTQTPSHQVTQMGQEVILRCVPISNHLYFYWYRQILGQKVEFLVSFYNNEISEKSEIFDDQFSVERPDGSNFTLKIRSTKLEDSAMYFCASGLPGTSADTQYFGPGTRLTVL.

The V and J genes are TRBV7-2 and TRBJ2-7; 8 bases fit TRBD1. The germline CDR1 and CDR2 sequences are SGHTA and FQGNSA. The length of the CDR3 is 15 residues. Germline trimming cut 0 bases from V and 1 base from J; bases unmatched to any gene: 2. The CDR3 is CASSLAGTGSYEQYF. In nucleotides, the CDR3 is TGTGCCAGCAGCTTAGCTGGGACAGGATCCTACGAGCAGTACTTC.

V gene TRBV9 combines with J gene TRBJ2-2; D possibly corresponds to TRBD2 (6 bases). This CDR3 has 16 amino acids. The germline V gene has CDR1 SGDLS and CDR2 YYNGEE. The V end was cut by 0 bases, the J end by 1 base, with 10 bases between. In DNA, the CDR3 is TGTGCCAGCAGCGTAGTCGGGACTGTGAACACCGGGGAGCTGTTTTTT. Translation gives CASSVVGTVNTGELFF. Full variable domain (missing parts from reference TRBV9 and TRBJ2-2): DSGVTQTPKHLITATGQRVTLRCSPRSGDLSVYWYQQSLDQGLQFLIQYYNGEERAKGNILERFSAQQFPDLHSELNLSSLELGDSALYFCASSVVGTVNTGELFFGEGSRLTVL.

For the CDR3, the DNA is TGTGCCAGCAGCCAAGATCAATGGCACCTCTCTGGAAACACCATATATTTT. Amino acids: CASSQDQWHLSGNTIYF. The gene calls are TRBV14 and TRBJ1-3; D is unclear. V lost 0 bases and J 0 bases, leaving 12 bases between the germline ends. Germline V gene data show CDR1 as SGHDN and CDR2 as FVKESK. This CDR3 region has 17 residues.

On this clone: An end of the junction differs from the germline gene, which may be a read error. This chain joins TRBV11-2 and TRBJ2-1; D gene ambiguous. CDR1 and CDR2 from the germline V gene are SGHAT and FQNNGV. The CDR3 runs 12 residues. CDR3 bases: TGTGCCAGCAGCCCCTCCCACAATGAGCAGTTCTTC. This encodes CASSPSHNEQFF.

The CDR3 nucleotides read TGTGCCAGCAGTTTATTATCACAGGGGAAGGTGTCACCCCTCCACTTT. It specifies CASSLLSQGKVSPLHF. The chain combines TRBV27 with TRBJ1-6; 7 bases match TRBD1. Losses at the gene ends were 1 base for V and 10 bases for J; bases not matched to a gene: 10. Looked up from germline, CDR1 is MNHEY and CDR2 is SMNVEV (reference sequence). This CDR3 has 16 residues.

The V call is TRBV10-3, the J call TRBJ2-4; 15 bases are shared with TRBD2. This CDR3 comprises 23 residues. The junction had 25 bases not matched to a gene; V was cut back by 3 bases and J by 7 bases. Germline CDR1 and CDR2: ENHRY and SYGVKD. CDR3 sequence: CAISDSPTGGTWTSGRAKNIQYF. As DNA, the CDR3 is TGTGCCATCAGTGATAGTCCGACAGGGGGTACTTGGACTAGCGGGAGGGCGAAGAACATTCAGTACTTC.

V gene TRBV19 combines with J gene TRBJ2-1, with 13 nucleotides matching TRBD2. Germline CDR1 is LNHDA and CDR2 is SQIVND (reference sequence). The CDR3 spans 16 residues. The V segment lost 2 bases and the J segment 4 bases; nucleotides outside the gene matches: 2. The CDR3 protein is CASSIRGLAGYNEQFF. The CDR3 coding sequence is TGTGCCAGTAGTATACGGGGACTAGCGGGGTACAATGAGCAGTTCTTC.

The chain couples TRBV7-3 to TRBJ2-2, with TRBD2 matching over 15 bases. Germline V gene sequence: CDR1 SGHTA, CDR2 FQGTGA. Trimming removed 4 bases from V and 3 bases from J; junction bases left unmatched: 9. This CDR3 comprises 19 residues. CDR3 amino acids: CASSSQGGLAGGHTGELFF. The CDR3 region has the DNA TGTGCCAGCAGCTCCCAAGGGGGACTAGCGGGAGGACACACCGGGGAGCTGTTTTTT.

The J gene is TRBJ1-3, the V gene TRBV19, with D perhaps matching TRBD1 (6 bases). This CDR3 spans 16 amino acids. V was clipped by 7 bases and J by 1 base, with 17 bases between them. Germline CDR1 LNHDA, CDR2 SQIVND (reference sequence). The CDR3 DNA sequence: TGTGCCAGTACCGGATACAGGGTTTCGTCTGGAAACACCATATATTTT. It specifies CASTGYRVSSGNTIYF.

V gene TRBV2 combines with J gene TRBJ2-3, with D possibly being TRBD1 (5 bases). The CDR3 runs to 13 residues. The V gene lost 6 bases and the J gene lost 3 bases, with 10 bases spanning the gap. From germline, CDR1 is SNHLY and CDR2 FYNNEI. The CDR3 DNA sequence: TGTGCCAGCAGAGGGGAAAGGACAGATACGCAGTATTTT. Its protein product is CASRGERTDTQYF.

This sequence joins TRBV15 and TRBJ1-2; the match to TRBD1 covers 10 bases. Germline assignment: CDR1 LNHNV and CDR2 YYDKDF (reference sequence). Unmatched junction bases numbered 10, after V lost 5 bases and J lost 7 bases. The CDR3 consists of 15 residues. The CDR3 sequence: CATSLRDRGYLGYTF. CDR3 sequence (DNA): TGTGCCACCAGCCTCCGGGACAGGGGATACCTTGGCTACACCTTC.